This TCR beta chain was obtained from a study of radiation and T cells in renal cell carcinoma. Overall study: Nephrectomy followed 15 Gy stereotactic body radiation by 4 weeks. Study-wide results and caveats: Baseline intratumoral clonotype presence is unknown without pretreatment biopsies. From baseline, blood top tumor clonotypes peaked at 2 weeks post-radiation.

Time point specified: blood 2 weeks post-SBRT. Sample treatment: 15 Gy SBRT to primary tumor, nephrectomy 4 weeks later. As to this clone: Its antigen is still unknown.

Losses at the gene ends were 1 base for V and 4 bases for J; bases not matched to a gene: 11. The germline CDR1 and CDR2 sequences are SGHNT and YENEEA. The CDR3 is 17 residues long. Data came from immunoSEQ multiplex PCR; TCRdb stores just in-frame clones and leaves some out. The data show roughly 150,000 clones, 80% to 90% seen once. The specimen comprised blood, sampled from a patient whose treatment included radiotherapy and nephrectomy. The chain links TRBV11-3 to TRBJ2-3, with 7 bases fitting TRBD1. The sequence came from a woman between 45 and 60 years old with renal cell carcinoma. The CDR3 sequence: CASSLGAGTDVADTQYF. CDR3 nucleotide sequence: TGTGCCAGCAGCTTAGGCGCCGGGACAGATGTTGCAGATACGCAGTATTTT.